The 10 T cell receptor beta chains presented below share a single source sample, sequenced in a study of CD8+ T cells in alopecia areata. Treatment defined: oral pan-JAK inhibitor, 5-10 mg twice daily. Extracted from the samples, RNA was reverse transcribed into cDNA to serve as the sequencing template. The method was immunoSEQ multiplex PCR; TCRdb's version includes in-frame clones alone and lacks a portion of them. The table shows about 190,000 clones, with 50% to 60% occurring only once. The sequences come from CD4+ T cells sorted from blood, collected at week 4, from a patient treated with tofacitinib. Every receptor here comes from a human donor with alopecia areata.

In regard to this clone: Other DNA variants within this sample encode the same CDR3. The chain carries TRBV15 and TRBJ2-5; 8 positions agree with TRBD1. V was clipped by 1 base and J by 5 bases; unmatched bases: 6. CDR1 and CDR2 (germline): LNHNV, YYDKDF (reference sequence). This CDR3 spans 15 amino acids. CDR3 loop: CATSRGGTGQETQYF. DNA for the CDR3: TGTGCCACCAGCAGAGGGGGGACAGGCCAGGAGACCCAGTACTTC.

The rearrangement joins TRBV25-1 to TRBJ1-2, with 8 bases lining up with TRBD1. Trimming cost V 4 bases and J 4 bases; bases outside gene matches: 2. CDR3 length: 13 amino acids. Germline lookup yields CDR1 MGHDK and CDR2 SYGVNS. The CDR3 coding sequence is TGTGCCAGCAGTGGACAGGGGTTCTATGGCTACACCTTC. Amino acid sequence: CASSGQGFYGYTF.

This clone was picked up a small number of times. The V gene is TRBV29-1, the J gene TRBJ1-5, with a weak D call TRBD1 (5 bases). V lost 4 bases and J 9 bases, leaving 16 bases between the germline ends. The CDR3 spans 13 residues. The germline V gene encodes CDR1 SQVTM and CDR2 ANQGSEA. CDR3 bases: TGCAGCGTTGGGGACCCTAGTCAGGGGCCCCAGCATTTT. It translates to CSVGDPSQGPQHF.

The J gene is TRBJ2-7, the V gene TRBV29-1; TRBD1 might be the D (5 bases). V was cut by 4 bases and J by 2 bases, with 15 bases left in between. In germline, CDR1 is SQVTM, CDR2 ANQGSEA. This CDR3 contains 14 residues. The CDR3 bases are TGCAGCGTTGCCGACAGTGCCAATCCCTACGAGCAGTACTTC. Its translation: CSVADSANPYEQYF.

The chain joins TRBV6-1 to TRBJ1-2; D gene uncertain. The V end lost 0 bases, the J end lost 4 bases, and 12 bases lay between the germline ends. The CDR3 totals 15 residues. CDR1 and CDR2 (germline): MNHNS, SASEGT. The CDR3 here is CASSEAHLEGYGYTF. The CDR3 region has the DNA TGTGCCAGCAGTGAAGCCCACCTGGAAGGCTATGGCTACACCTTC.

V gene TRBV29-1 combines with J gene TRBJ1-5; possible D gene TRBD1, 6 bases. The CDR3 contains 13 residues. Germline values: CDR1 SQVTM, CDR2 ANQGSEA. Trimming cost V 6 bases and J 7 bases, with 16 bases left between them. CDR3 in DNA: TGCAGCGTCATTACAGGGCCAGGACAGCCCCAGCATTTT. Residues: CSVITGPGQPQHF. Supplemented by reference TRBV29-1 and TRBJ1-5, the full variable domain reads SAVISQKPSRDICQRGTSLTIQCQVDSQVTMMFWYRQQPGQSLTLIATANQGSEATYESGFVIDKFPISRPNLTFSTLTVSNMSPEDSSIYLCSVITGPGQPQHFGDGTRLSIL.

This clone appeared a few times. The chain uses TRBV23-1 and TRBJ2-2; D not resolved. TRBV23-1 is an ORF, with its function uncertain. Between the trimmed V and J ends, which lost 6 bases and 1 base, there was a span of 6 bases. The CDR3 consists of 13 residues. The DNA of the CDR3 is TGCGCCAGCAGAGATCGGAACACCGGGGAGCTGTTTTTT. Translation: CASRDRNTGELFF.

The rearrangement joins TRBV29-1 to TRBJ1-2; D remains ambiguous. The CDR3 runs 11 residues. Germline values: CDR1 SQVTM, CDR2 ANQGSEA. Trimming cost V 8 bases and J 3 bases, with 10 bases left between them. The CDR3 DNA reads as TGCAGCTTCCGGACCGACTATGGCTACACCTTC. The encoded protein is CSFRTDYGYTF.

V gene TRBV28 combines with J gene TRBJ2-1; D remains unclear. The CDR3 runs to 13 residues. Trimming cost V 10 bases and J 2 bases, with 12 bases left between them. Germline V lookup: CDR1 MDHEN, CDR2 SYDVKM. The CDR3 nucleotides are TGTGCCACCCGCCGATCAACCTACAATGAGCAGTTCTTC. Its protein product is CATRRSTYNEQFF.

The J gene is TRBJ1-2, the V gene TRBV7-3; D is uncertain. V was clipped by 3 bases and J by 8 bases, with 13 bases between them. The length of the CDR3 is 13 residues. Germline-derived CDR1 and CDR2 are SGHTA and FQGTGA. Written as DNA, the CDR3 is TGTGCCAGCAGCTTGGCGGCTGGAGTGGGCTACACCTTC. Amino acids: CASSLAAGVGYTF.